This is a list of T cell receptor beta chains from one sample in a study of identical twins. TCRdb used MiXCR to reprocess the 5' RACE reads, holding one entry per CDR3 protein. Of under 800,000 distinct CDR3 sequences in the sample, less than 25% were seen once. The sample also formed part of further work on T cells expressing NK-cell markers.

The sequencing input was PBMCs. These receptors were taken from a woman aged 18-35 years in good health. CDR3s include the opening cysteine and the closing phenylalanine or tryptophan. D genes are given only for firm matches. Part of the rows lack a size; the others show once, few, many or a class for expanded clones.

D	J	size	V	DNA	CDR3
-	TRBJ2-7	many	TRBV7-2	TGTGCCAGCAGCTTAGTACCCCACGAGCAGTACTTC	CASSLVPHEQYF
-	TRBJ1-1	few	TRBV12-3/TRBV12-4	TGTGCCAGCAGTGGGGGGACCCTGGGGGCTTTCTTT	CASSGGTLGAFF
TRBD2	TRBJ2-3	many	TRBV4-3	TGCGCCAGCAGCCAAGATATAGCGGGAGTTAGGGGCGCAGATACGCAGTATTTT	CASSQDIAGVRGADTQYF
TRBD1	TRBJ1-2	few	TRBV20-1	TGCAGTGCTAGACGACAGGGGGTAGATGGCTACACCTTC	CSARRQGVDGYTF
-	TRBJ2-7	few	TRBV12-3/TRBV12-4	TGTGCCAGCAGTTCTCAGTGGTCAGCCTACGAGCAGTACTTC	CASSSQWSAYEQYF
-	TRBJ1-1	-	TRBV10-3	TGTGCCATCAGTGGGGGGGCGGGGGACACTGAAGCTTTCTTT	CAISGGAGDTEAFF
-	TRBJ2-5	-	TRBV28	TGTGCCAGCACCCCTCTAGGGAAAGAGACCCAGTACTTC	CASTPLGKETQYF
-	TRBJ2-1	many	TRBV20-1	TGCAGTGCTAGGGGCTTCGACTACCTCTCTTACAATGAGCAGTTCTTC	CSARGFDYLSYNEQFF
-	TRBJ2-4	few	TRBV10-1	TGCGCCAGCATTTTACCAGAAGACAAAAACATTCAGTACTTC	CASILPEDKNIQYF
-	TRBJ1-1	few	TRBV7-9	TGTGCCAGCAGCACGGGGGGGATCGGAGCTTTCTTT	CASSTGGIGAFF
-	TRBJ2-3	-	TRBV20-1	TGCAGTGCTAGAGTACCGGGGGCTAGCACAGATACGCAGTATTTT	CSARVPGASTDTQYF
TRBD2	TRBJ2-7	-	TRBV29-1	TGCAGCGTCTTAGCGGGAGCACGAGGATACGAGCAGTACTTC	CSVLAGARGYEQYF
TRBD2	TRBJ2-5	-	TRBV7-7	TGTGCTAGCAGCTCGGGACTAGCGGGGGGCCCTTACGTGACCCAGTACTTC	CASSSGLAGGPYVTQYF
-	TRBJ2-1	-	TRBV5-5	TGTGCCAGCAGGTGGACCACAAGCTCCTACAATGAGCAGTTCTTC	CASRWTTSSYNEQFF
-	TRBJ2-1	few	TRBV5-6	TGTGCCAGCAGCCGGTCAATAGCGGAAATCTACAATGAGCAGTTCTTC	CASSRSIAEIYNEQFF
-	TRBJ2-7	-	TRBV3-1	TGTGCCACCTGCAAGGAGCTCCGGGATGTGGGTGTGGCCGAGCAGTACTTC	CATCKELRDVGVAEQYF
-	TRBJ2-5	few	TRBV29-1	TGCAGCGCCAACAGGGCCGGGGAGACCCAGTACTTC	CSANRAGETQYF
-	TRBJ2-7	few	TRBV27	TGTGCCAGCAGCGGAAATCCCTACGAGCAGTACTTC	CASSGNPYEQYF
-	TRBJ2-3	-	TRBV19	TGTGCCAGTAGTATGGCGGGACAAACAGATACGCAGTATTTT	CASSMAGQTDTQYF
TRBD2	TRBJ2-1	-	TRBV20-1	TGCAGTGCTAGTTACTCTAGCGGGAATGAGCAGTTCTTC	CSASYSSGNEQFF
-	TRBJ2-2	many	TRBV12-3/TRBV12-4	TGTGCCAGCCGACGGACGAACACCGGGGAGCTGTTTTTT	CASRRTNTGELFF
TRBD1	TRBJ2-7	many	TRBV5-1	TGCGCCAGCAGCTCCGGACAGGTTGCCTACGAGCAGTACTTC	CASSSGQVAYEQYF
-	TRBJ2-3	-	TRBV5-1	TGCGCCAGCAGCTTGGTCCGGCGCAACACAGATACGCAGTATTTT	CASSLVRRNTDTQYF
-	TRBJ2-7	-	TRBV9	TGTGCCAGCAGCGTAGGTTCCGGACACCAAGACGAGCAGTACTTC	CASSVGSGHQDEQYF
-	TRBJ2-1	few	TRBV12-3/TRBV12-4	TGTGCCAGCAGTCTGGGGGGGCCTGGATATGAGCAGTTCTTC	CASSLGGPGYEQFF
-	TRBJ1-3	-	TRBV12-3/TRBV12-4	TGTGCCGTCAGTCAGGGCCGAACTGGAAACACCATATATTTT	CAVSQGRTGNTIYF